This T cell receptor beta chain originates from a study of cytomegalovirus exposure and HLA in healthy donors. Study-wide results and caveats: The study carried out a later analysis of TCR beta sequences. It associated 15,000 to 20,000 of them with specific HLA alleles at a false discovery rate of 0.05. Available immune exposure information covered CMV serostatus only.

Germline-derived CDR1 and CDR2 are MNHNY and SVGAGI (reference sequence). The CDR3 has 12 residues. V gave up 6 bases and J gave up 7 bases, with 12 bases separating them. As regards this clone: The antigen remains undetermined.

13 Jbeta primers and 60 Vbeta primers were used for the PCR. Assay used: immunoSEQ multiplex PCR; TCRdb lists only in-frame clones, some missing. Found here are 150,000 to 200,000 clones, around 74% of them singletons; the top ten hold about 3.1%. Material for sequencing was PBMCs. The chain links TRBV6-6 to TRBJ1-1; D possibly corresponds to TRBD1 (5 bases). The clonotype originates from a female donor in good health and CMV-seronegative. CDR3 in DNA: TGTGCCAGCAGCCACCCCGACAGTGAAGCTTTCTTT. This translates into CASSHPDSEAFF.